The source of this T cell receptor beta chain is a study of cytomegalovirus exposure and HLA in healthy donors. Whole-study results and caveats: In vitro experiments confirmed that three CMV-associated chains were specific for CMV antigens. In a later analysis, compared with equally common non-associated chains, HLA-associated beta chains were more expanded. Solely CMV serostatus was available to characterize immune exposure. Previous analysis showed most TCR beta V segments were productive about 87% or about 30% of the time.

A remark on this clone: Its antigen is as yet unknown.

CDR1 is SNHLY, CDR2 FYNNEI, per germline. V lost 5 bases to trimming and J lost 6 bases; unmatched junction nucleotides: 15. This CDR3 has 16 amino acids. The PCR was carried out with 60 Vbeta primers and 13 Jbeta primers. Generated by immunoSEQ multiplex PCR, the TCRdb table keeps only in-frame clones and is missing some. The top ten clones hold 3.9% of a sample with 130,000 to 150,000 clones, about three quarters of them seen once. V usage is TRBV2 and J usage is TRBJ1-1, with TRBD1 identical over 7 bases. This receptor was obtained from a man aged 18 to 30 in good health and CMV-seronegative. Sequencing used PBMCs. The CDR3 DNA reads TGTGCCAGCAGTCCTACAAACCTACAGGGGCGCGCTGAAGCTTTCTTT. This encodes CASSPTNLQGRAEAFF.